This TCR beta chain was sequenced during a study of CXCR3-negative and CXCR3-positive naive CD8 T cells. The CDR3 has 16 residues. Per the germline V gene, CDR1 is SGHVS and CDR2 is FNYEAQ. Through 5' RACE with UMI labels, the TRB cDNA libraries were prepared. No DNA is given; TCRdb re-called the 5' RACE reads and lists each CDR3 protein once. The sample has 100,000 or so distinct CDR3 sequences. CD45RO-CCR7+CD27+CD95- expression identified naive CD8+ T cells. This chain uses TRBV7-6 with TRBJ2-2; the D call of TRBD1 rests on TCRdb alone, since no DNA is present to check it. The receptor's source is a human donor in good health. Some clones in this sample may be carry-over from other donors' samples. The sample was naive CXCR3- CD8+ T cells from blood. As to subset: CD45RO-CCR7+CD27+CD95- naive CD8+ T cells lacking CXCR3 (TNR3-). CDR3 residues: CASSLASSAYTGELFF.